The 9 T cell receptor beta chains reported below all come from one sample, sequenced in a study of T cells after yellow fever vaccination. One entry per CDR3 protein results from TCRdb running MiXCR on the 5' RACE reads. The data show just under 600,000 distinct CDR3 sequences, approximately 15% seen once. The sample in question was PBMCs, obtained on the day of the yellow fever booster vaccination. The receptors come from a man younger than 45 who received the YFV17D yellow fever vaccine.

The CDR3 spells CASSSPGSPSNQPQHF. As DNA, the CDR3 is TGTGCCAGCAGTTCCCCCGGCTCTCCTAGCAATCAGCCCCAGCATTTT. V is TRBV12-3 or TRBV12-4 and J is TRBJ1-5; D unclear. The V end lost 4 bases, the J end lost 0 bases, and 13 bases lay between the germline ends. CDR3 size: 16 residues.

Only a few counts were recorded for this clonotype. This chain uses TRBV20-1 with TRBJ2-7; TRBD2 is a possible D gene (6 bases). This CDR3 comprises 13 residues. CDR1 is DFQATT and CDR2 is SNEGSKA in the germline V gene (reference sequence). V was cut by 3 bases and J by 3 bases, with 12 bases left in between. The chain's CDR3 is CSASGGAYYEQYF. In DNA form, the CDR3 reads TGCAGTGCTAGTGGAGGGGCCTACTACGAGCAGTACTTC.

The genes are TRBV11-2 and TRBJ1-6; D uncertain. The CDR3 extends over 14 amino acids. CDR1 and CDR2 from the germline V gene are SGHAT and FQNNGV. V lost 0 bases and J 4 bases, leaving 4 bases between the germline ends. CDR3 DNA sequence: TGTGCCAGCAGCTTAGAGATATATAATTCACCCCTCCACTTT. This gives the protein CASSLEIYNSPLHF.

This clonotype was detected only a few times. The rearrangement links TRBV27 to TRBJ2-1; 7 bases line up with TRBD2. Per germline, CDR1 MNHEY and CDR2 SMNVEV (reference sequence). The CDR3 contains 18 residues. The trim removed 4 bases at V and 6 bases at J, leaving 18 bases unmatched. CDR3 in amino acids: CASSSPRISGKIPNEQFF. The CDR3 nucleotides read TGTGCCAGCAGTTCCCCCCGTATCAGCGGGAAGATACCCAATGAGCAGTTCTTC.

This clonotype appeared a few times. The J gene is TRBJ2-4, the V gene TRBV6-5; D gene unclear. Germline CDR1 MNHEY, CDR2 SVGAGI. The CDR3 consists of 16 residues. Trimming cost V 0 bases and J 0 bases, with 9 bases left between them. CDR3 coding DNA: TGTGCCAGCAGTTACTCGCAGACCCTAGCCAAAAACATTCAGTACTTC. Translated, it gives CASSYSQTLAKNIQYF.

This clonotype was seen more than once but under ten times. The chain has TRBV27 and TRBJ2-2; a possible D gene is TRBD2 (6 bases). Germline V CDR1 and CDR2: MNHEY, SMNVEV (reference sequence). This CDR3 has 16 residues. The V end lost 5 bases, the J end lost 14 bases, and 27 bases lay between the germline ends. The CDR3 spells CASSPLSRTMSVGLFF. The CDR3 DNA reads TGTGCCAGCAGTCCCCTCTCTCGGACTATGAGTGTGGGTCTGTTTTTT.

The rearrangement joins TRBV3-1 to TRBJ2-5; possibly TRBD1 for D (5 bases). Trimming removed 4 bases at V and 0 bases at J, with 15 bases between. This CDR3 is 16 amino acids long. Germline V CDR1 and CDR2: LGHDT, YNNKEL (reference sequence). CDR3 nucleotides: TGTGCCAGCAGCCTCCCCGAAAGACAGTACCAAGAGACCCAGTACTTC. Translation gives CASSLPERQYQETQYF.

This clonotype was seen a handful of times. The chain joins TRBV7-2 to TRBJ2-5; a possible D gene is TRBD1 (6 bases). The CDR3 is made up of 13 amino acids. Germline V CDR1 and CDR2: SGHTA, FQGNSA. With 4 bases removed from V and 5 bases from J, the gap between germline ends came to 11 bases. CDR3 sequence (DNA): TGTGCCAGCAGCTCATCAGGGGCCGAGACCCAGTACTTC. Translating it yields CASSSSGAETQYF.

The table lists this clonotype with a few counts. The chain carries TRBV6-6 and TRBJ2-3; D is possibly TRBD2 (6 bases). Germline V gene lookup returns CDR1 MNHNY and CDR2 SVGAGI (reference sequence). This CDR3 has 13 residues. V was trimmed by 5 bases and J by 8 bases, leaving 14 bases between them. The CDR3 DNA follows: TGTGCCAGCAGTGCTCGCGTGGAGGGTACGCAGTATTTT. Translating it yields CASSARVEGTQYF.